Each of the 25 T cell receptor beta chains below was sequenced from the same sample in a study of T cell changes during pregnancy in multiple sclerosis. Assay used: immunoSEQ multiplex PCR; TCRdb lists only in-frame clones, some missing. The sample lists tens of thousands of clones; about 85% were seen once. The sequences come from CD8+ T cells from peripheral blood mononuclear cells, collected before pregnancy. These receptors originate from a female donor with multiple sclerosis, enrolled in a pregnancy study.

Concerning this clone itself: At the DNA level, this CDR3 is encoded by other sequences in the same sample as well. The chain couples TRBV5-1 to TRBJ2-7, with 8 bases that match TRBD1. The V segment lost 4 bases and the J segment 1 base; nucleotides outside the gene matches: 4. Germline V CDR1 and CDR2: SGHRS, YFSETQ. CDR3 length: 14 residues. The CDR3 spells CASSPGTGSYEQYF. CDR3 coding DNA: TGCGCCAGCAGCCCGGGGACAGGTTCCTACGAGCAGTACTTC.

A single count supports this clone. This CDR3 reads CASSQSSGQVNNSGANVLTF. The CDR3 coding sequence is TGCGCCAGCAGTCAATCCTCAGGGCAGGTCAATAACTCTGGGGCCAACGTCCTGACTTTC. The chain is built from TRBV23-1 and TRBJ2-6, with a possible D match to TRBD1 (5 bases). Being an ORF, TRBV23-1 has a function that is uncertain. Between the trimmed V and J ends, which lost 0 bases and 0 bases, there was a span of 18 bases. This CDR3 spans 20 amino acids.

This clone was seen a handful of times. J is TRBJ2-1 and V is TRBV6-4, with TRBD2 identical over 7 bases. CDR1 is MRHNA and CDR2 is SNTAGT in the germline V gene. V gave up 0 bases and J gave up 8 bases; unmatched junction bases: 7. The CDR3 has 15 residues. CDR3 loop: CASSDSGGSGDEQFF. CDR3 nucleotide sequence: TGTGCCAGCAGTGACTCTGGCGGGAGTGGGGATGAGCAGTTCTTC.

The chain couples TRBV7-6 to TRBJ2-7; 9 bases are a match to TRBD2. This CDR3 is built from 19 residues. The V and J ends lost 5 bases and 2 bases, in that order; junction bases with no gene match: 19. CDR1 and CDR2 (germline): SGHVS, FNYEAQ. The CDR3 region is CASSPRASGKKTQPYEQYF. DNA for the CDR3: TGTGCCAGCAGCCCCCGGGCTAGCGGGAAGAAAACCCAACCCTACGAGCAGTACTTC.

This clone is deemed medium-sized (0.01 to 0.1%). The chain combines TRBV7-8 with TRBJ2-3; 7 bases are a match to TRBD1. With 2 bases clipped from V and 6 bases from J, the junction kept 5 bases outside the gene matches. The length of the CDR3 is 14 residues. Germline V CDR1 and CDR2: SGHVS, FQNEAQ. The CDR3 is CASSLTGVRDTQYF. In DNA form, the CDR3 reads TGTGCCAGCAGCTTAACAGGGGTTAGGGATACGCAGTATTTT.

J is TRBJ2-7 and V is TRBV23-1; 7 nucleotides match TRBD1. TRBV23-1 has ORF status, its function being uncertain. V lost 3 bases and J lost 5; bases outside the gene matches: 4. CDR3 size: 13 residues. The CDR3 is CASSHYRGHEQYF. The CDR3 DNA reads TGCGCCAGCAGTCATTACAGGGGACACGAGCAGTACTTC.

The chain joins TRBV18 to TRBJ1-2, with D perhaps matching TRBD1 (6 bases). The length of the CDR3 is 14 residues. V gave up 2 bases and J gave up 7 bases, with 14 bases separating them. Looked up from germline, CDR1 is KGHSH and CDR2 is LQKENI. The CDR3 coding sequence is TGTGCCAGCTCACCAGTATCCCAGGGGTCTGGCTACACCTTC. Translating gives CASSPVSQGSGYTF. Using reference TRBV18 and TRBJ1-2 for the parts outside the CDR3, the full variable domain is NAGVMQNPRHLVRRRGQEARLRCSPMKGHSHVYWYRQLPEEGLKFMVYLQKENIIDESGMPKERFSAEFPKEGPSILRIQQVVRGDSAAYFCASSPVSQGSGYTFGSGTRLTVV.

This sequence joins TRBV12-5 and TRBJ1-5; tentative D call: TRBD1 (6 bases). Deletions cut 4 bases from V and 5 bases from J, with 15 bases between. The CDR3 covers 15 residues. The germline V gene encodes CDR1 LGHNT and CDR2 FRNRAP. This CDR3 is CASGWTAKGDQPQHF. The CDR3 DNA is TGTGCTAGTGGTTGGACAGCGAAAGGTGATCAGCCCCAGCATTTT.

The V call is TRBV28, the J call TRBJ2-5, with D tentatively TRBD2 (6 bases). Germline V lookup: CDR1 MDHEN, CDR2 SYDVKM. The CDR3 loop spans 15 amino acids. Trimming left V 9 bases short and J 1 base short, with 18 bases between. The chain's CDR3 is CASHPGRGPQETQYF. The CDR3, as DNA: TGTGCCAGTCACCCAGGGCGGGGCCCCCAAGAGACCCAGTACTTC. Full variable domain (rest looked up from reference TRBV28 and TRBJ2-5): DVKVTQSSRYLVKRTGEKVFLECVQDMDHENMFWYRQDPGLGLRLIYFSYDVKMKEKGDIPEGYSVSREKKERFSLILESASTNQTSMYLCASHPGRGPQETQYFGPGTRLLVL.

The chain combines TRBV12-5 with TRBJ1-5; no definite D call. Germline V CDR1 and CDR2: LGHNT, FRNRAP. V was shortened by 0 bases and J by 3 bases, with 12 bases between the two germline ends. This CDR3 is 16 amino acids long. Here the CDR3 DNA reads TGTGCTAGTGGTTTGGTGGACTCACTCCCCAATCAGCCCCAGCATTTT. It yields the protein CASGLVDSLPNQPQHF.

This chain links TRBV27 with TRBJ2-2; 14 bases map to TRBD2. Trimming took 5 bases from V and 1 from J; bases not matched to a gene: 9. This CDR3 contains 19 residues. Germline CDR1 reads MNHEY; CDR2 reads SMNVEV (reference sequence). This CDR3 reads CASSIGTSGRILNTGELFF. CDR3 coding DNA: TGTGCCAGCAGTATCGGGACTAGCGGGAGAATCCTGAACACCGGGGAGCTGTTTTTT.

Notes on this clone: Other DNA sequences from this sample encode an identical CDR3 as well. The gene calls are TRBV5-1 and TRBJ2-1, with 9 bases that match TRBD2. In germline, CDR1 is SGHRS, CDR2 YFSETQ. The CDR3 length is 15 residues. V lost 0 bases and J lost 3; bases outside the gene matches: 1. CDR3 nucleotides: TGCGCCAGCAGCTTGGGACTAGCGGACTACAATGAGCAGTTCTTC. Its protein product is CASSLGLADYNEQFF.

V and J are TRBV14 and TRBJ2-3; no clear D. CDR3 size: 14 residues. CDR1 SGHDN and CDR2 FVKESK come from the germline V gene. The ends were cut back, 1 base at V and 9 bases at J, with 14 bases in the middle. For the CDR3, the DNA is TGTGCCAGCAGCCAAGGATTCGGTGGTTACACGCAGTATTTT. Encoded protein: CASSQGFGGYTQYF.

In its sample, this clone was seen a few times. V gene TRBV7-9 combines with J gene TRBJ1-2; D is unresolved. Germline CDR1 is SEHNR and CDR2 is FQNEAQ (reference sequence). V lost 2 bases and J 4 bases, leaving 8 bases between the germline ends. CDR3 size: 13 residues. CDR3 amino acids: CASSLFTSYGYTF. CDR3 coding DNA: TGTGCCAGCAGCTTATTTACTTCCTATGGCTACACCTTC.

This chain links TRBV29-1 with TRBJ1-1; D gene ambiguous. This CDR3 is 12 amino acids long. CDR1 is SQVTM and CDR2 is ANQGSEA in the germline V gene. V lost 5 bases to trimming and J lost 1 base, with 8 bases between them. CDR3 in amino acids: CSVQEENTEAFF. Written as DNA, the CDR3 is TGCAGCGTTCAGGAAGAGAACACTGAAGCTTTCTTT.

The chain joins TRBV11-2 to TRBJ1-3, with no clear D. Trimming shortened V by 4 bases and J by 2 bases, and 12 bases separated the two germline ends. The CDR3 contains 15 residues. CDR1 is SGHAT, CDR2 FQNNGV, per germline. This CDR3 reads CASSSADFAGNTIYF. The CDR3 region has the DNA TGTGCCAGCAGCTCGGCGGACTTTGCTGGAAACACCATATATTTT.

The chain has TRBV28 and TRBJ2-5; 11 nucleotides align to TRBD2. The junction had 8 bases not matched to a gene; V was cut back by 6 bases and J by 2 bases. CDR1 and CDR2 from the germline V gene are MDHEN and SYDVKM. The CDR3 runs to 16 residues. DNA of the CDR3: TGTGCCAGCAGCGGGACTAGCGGACCTTATCAAGAGACCCAGTACTTC. This gives the protein CASSGTSGPYQETQYF.

This rearrangement joins TRBV10-3 to TRBJ2-1; 11 bases match TRBD2. The CDR3 contains 21 residues. In germline, CDR1 is ENHRY, CDR2 SYGVKD. Unmatched junction bases numbered 24, after V lost 3 bases and J lost 8 bases. Here the CDR3 reads CAISDKFVESSGRRLSDEQFF. CDR3 bases: TGTGCCATCAGTGATAAATTCGTGGAGTCTAGCGGGAGGAGGTTAAGCGATGAGCAGTTCTTC.

The chain joins TRBV6-6 to TRBJ1-3; D is undetermined. Per germline, CDR1 MNHNY and CDR2 SVGAGI (reference sequence). The ends were cut back, 2 bases at V and 0 bases at J, with 8 bases in the middle. The CDR3 sequence is 15 residues long. The CDR3 bases are TGTGCCAGCAGTTACGGACTGTTCTCTGGAAACACCATATATTTT. Its translation is CASSYGLFSGNTIYF.

This chain links TRBV6-1 with TRBJ2-7; D ambiguous. This CDR3 spans 15 amino acids. From germline, CDR1 is MNHNS and CDR2 SASEGT. V was pared by 2 bases and J by 0 bases, with 11 bases between. The DNA of the CDR3 is TGTGCCAGCAGTGAATCAGGCCTCCACTCCTACGAGCAGTACTTC. Translating gives CASSESGLHSYEQYF.

This clone was recorded once. This sequence joins TRBV5-4 and TRBJ2-5; D uncertain. The length of the CDR3 is 13 residues. Deletions cut 0 bases from V and 5 bases from J, with 8 bases between. Per the germline V gene, CDR1 is SGHNT and CDR2 is YYREEE (reference sequence). CDR3 nucleotides: TGTGCCAGCAGCTTGGTCCGAACTGAGACCCAGTACTTC. As protein: CASSLVRTETQYF.

The J gene is TRBJ2-1, the V gene TRBV21-1; the table's D call, TRBD2, has no DNA check behind it. TRBV21-1 is labeled a pseudogene. The CDR3 runs to 18 residues. CDR3 DNA: TGTGCCAGCTTCCGGGCGGGAGGAGGTGGGGGCTCCTACAATGAGCAGTTCTTC. This codes for CASFRAGGGGGSYNEQFF.

This chain links TRBV7-8 with TRBJ2-7, with 13 bases lining up with TRBD2. V dropped 1 base and J dropped 2; count of bases not matched to a gene: 14. This CDR3 spans 20 amino acids. CDR1 and CDR2 from the germline V gene are SGHVS and FQNEAQ. The CDR3 nucleotides read TGTGCCAGCAGCTTAGAGGGGACACAACTAGCGGGAGGGTACCCCTACGAGCAGTACTTC. The encoded protein is CASSLEGTQLAGGYPYEQYF.

V and J are TRBV10-2 and TRBJ1-1; 10 bases fit TRBD1. The trim removed 6 bases at V and 3 bases at J, leaving 19 bases unmatched. The CDR3 length is 19 residues. Germline V gene lookup returns CDR1 WSHSY and CDR2 SAAADI. DNA for the CDR3: TGCGCCAGCAGATTAGATTCCGGGACAGGGGCATTAAGGGACACTGAAGCTTTCTTT. It translates to CASRLDSGTGALRDTEAFF.

This chain links TRBV28 with TRBJ2-1; D is possibly TRBD2 (6 bases). The V gene's germline CDR1 is MDHEN and CDR2 SYDVKM. The CDR3 is 14 amino acids. V was pared by 2 bases and J by 7 bases, with 12 bases between. The DNA for the CDR3 is TGTGCCAGCAGTTTACGGGGGTGGACGAATGAGCAGTTCTTC. Translating gives CASSLRGWTNEQFF.